The rows below give T cell receptor beta chains drawn from one sample of a study of T cells in Graves' hyperthyroidism and ophthalmopathy. Each CDR3 protein gets one entry after TCRdb re-called the multiplex PCR reads with MiXCR. Here the sample spans 500,000 to 650,000 distinct CDR3 sequences, 40% to 50% being singletons. The sample taken for sequencing was peripheral blood or thyroid tissue (not recorded which). These receptors all stem from an adult woman with Graves' disease, either hyperthyroidism or ophthalmopathy (not recorded which). Each CDR3 is given with its conserved first and last residue. Fields, in order: V gene, clone size, D gene, J gene, CDR3 DNA, CDR3 protein. A D gene is named only where the DNA matches it firmly. Clone sizes are given selectively: once, few, many, or a class where the clone is expanded.

v_gene: TRBV11-1; abundance: .; d_gene: TRBD2; j_gene: TRBJ2-7; CDR3nt: TGTGCCACCTCGAAAAGCGGGAACTCCTACGAGCAGTACTTC; CDR3aa: CATSKSGNSYEQYF
v_gene: TRBV20-1; abundance: .; d_gene: TRBD2; j_gene: TRBJ2-7; CDR3nt: TGCAGTGCTATACTAGCGGGGTCCTCCTACGAGCAGTACTTC; CDR3aa: CSAILAGSSYEQYF
v_gene: TRBV7-6; abundance: .; d_gene: .; j_gene: TRBJ2-5; CDR3nt: TGTGCCAGCAGCCTCGCGGCTTCAACTCCCCAAGAGACCCAGTACTTC; CDR3aa: CASSLAASTPQETQYF
v_gene: TRBV20-1; abundance: .; d_gene: TRBD1; j_gene: TRBJ2-5; CDR3nt: TGCAGTGCTACTGGACCGACAGGGGGGGTGGAGACCCAGTACTTC; CDR3aa: CSATGPTGGVETQYF
v_gene: TRBV7-2; abundance: once; d_gene: .; j_gene: TRBJ1-2; CDR3nt: TGTGCCAGCAGCTTACAACGGCGATCGGGTGGCTACACCTTC; CDR3aa: CASSLQRRSGGYTF
v_gene: TRBV2; abundance: .; d_gene: .; j_gene: TRBJ2-5; CDR3nt: TGTGCCAGCGGAGCGGCGGGAAACCAAGAGACCCAGTACTTC; CDR3aa: CASGAAGNQETQYF
v_gene: TRBV20-1; abundance: .; d_gene: .; j_gene: TRBJ1-6; CDR3nt: TGCAGTGCTAGGACAGCCCAAGGGCCTTATTCACCCCTCCACTTT; CDR3aa: CSARTAQGPYSPLHF
v_gene: TRBV6-5; abundance: many; d_gene: .; j_gene: TRBJ1-2; CDR3nt: TGTGCCAGCAGCTCCGGGACCCAGTCAAGTAGCTATGGCTACACCTTC; CDR3aa: CASSSGTQSSSYGYTF
v_gene: TRBV4-3; abundance: .; d_gene: TRBD2; j_gene: TRBJ2-7; CDR3nt: TGCGCCAGCAGCCTCGGGACTAGCGGGAGCGGTGAGCAGTACTTC; CDR3aa: CASSLGTSGSGEQYF
v_gene: TRBV7-2; abundance: many; d_gene: .; j_gene: TRBJ1-3; CDR3nt: TGTGCCAGCAGCTTTAGTCAACCGAACTCTGGAAACACCATATATTTT; CDR3aa: CASSFSQPNSGNTIYF
v_gene: TRBV4-1; abundance: .; d_gene: .; j_gene: TRBJ2-5; CDR3nt: TGTGCCAGCAGCCAAGTGGGAAAGGCCCAGTACTTC; CDR3aa: CASSQVGKAQYF
v_gene: TRBV9; abundance: once; d_gene: TRBD1; j_gene: TRBJ1-2; CDR3nt: TGTGCCAGCAGCGTAGTGGCAGGGGGAAAGGGCTACACCTTC; CDR3aa: CASSVVAGGKGYTF
v_gene: TRBV29-1; abundance: .; d_gene: .; j_gene: TRBJ2-2; CDR3nt: TGCAGCGTTTTCGGTGGGACCGGGGAGCTGTTTTTT; CDR3aa: CSVFGGTGELFF
v_gene: TRBV2; abundance: .; d_gene: TRBD1; j_gene: TRBJ1-1; CDR3nt: TGTGCCAGCAGTGGACAGGGTCCCATGAACACTGAAGCTTTCTTT; CDR3aa: CASSGQGPMNTEAFF
v_gene: TRBV20-1; abundance: few; d_gene: TRBD2; j_gene: TRBJ2-7; CDR3nt: TGCAGTGCAAGAATGGGCGGGAGCGCTTTATACGAGCAGTACTTC; CDR3aa: CSARMGGSALYEQYF
v_gene: TRBV19; abundance: .; d_gene: .; j_gene: TRBJ1-5; CDR3nt: TGTGCCAGTAGAGTTCAGTATAGCAATCAGCCCCAGCATTTT; CDR3aa: CASRVQYSNQPQHF
v_gene: TRBV19; abundance: .; d_gene: .; j_gene: TRBJ2-5; CDR3nt: TGTGCCAACCGGGACCACCAAGAGACCCAGTACTTC; CDR3aa: CANRDHQETQYF
v_gene: TRBV10-2; abundance: .; d_gene: TRBD2; j_gene: TRBJ2-5; CDR3nt: TGCGCCAGCAGTGGCGGACTAGGGAGAGAGACCCAGTACTTC; CDR3aa: CASSGGLGRETQYF
v_gene: TRBV19; abundance: .; d_gene: .; j_gene: TRBJ2-7; CDR3nt: TGTGCCAGTAGCAGGAGGACGGACTCCTACGAGCAGTACTTC; CDR3aa: CASSRRTDSYEQYF
v_gene: TRBV20-1; abundance: many; d_gene: .; j_gene: TRBJ1-1; CDR3nt: TGCAGTGCGCCGAGCCCCGGGGTTAGGACTGAAGCTTTCTTT; CDR3aa: CSAPSPGVRTEAFF
v_gene: TRBV7-9; abundance: few; d_gene: TRBD1; j_gene: TRBJ1-6; CDR3nt: TGTGCCAGCAGCCCCCGTCGTGGGGGGACAGCTAATTCACCCCTCCACTTT; CDR3aa: CASSPRRGGTANSPLHF
v_gene: TRBV20-1; abundance: .; d_gene: .; j_gene: TRBJ1-2; CDR3nt: TGCAGGGCGATTGGACCTTCCGGGGACGATGGCTACACCTTC; CDR3aa: CRAIGPSGDDGYTF